The 4 T cell receptor beta chains reported below all come from one sample, sequenced in a study of blood T cell repertoires in COVID-19. Clones were read by immunoSEQ multiplex PCR, and TCRdb kept only the in-frame ones, dropping some. The sample has 410,000 or so clones; roughly 88% are singletons. Sequences were obtained from peripheral blood. The receptors were sampled from a woman aged 30 to 39 with active or convalescent COVID-19.

The chain joins TRBV7-8 to TRBJ1-5, with 9 bases lining up with TRBD1. Unmatched junction bases numbered 14, after V lost 2 bases and J lost 0 bases. Germline V gene sequence: CDR1 SGHVS, CDR2 FQNEAQ. The CDR3 covers 20 residues. CDR3 protein: CASSLKAPQGQGFSNQPQHF. CDR3 in DNA: TGTGCCAGCAGCTTAAAGGCTCCCCAAGGACAGGGGTTTAGCAATCAGCCCCAGCATTTT.

On this clone itself: Other DNA sequences in this specimen translate into the identical CDR3. J is TRBJ2-7 and V is TRBV13, with D hard to call. This CDR3 is built from 13 residues. Trimming took 6 bases from V and 3 from J, leaving 12 bases between them. Germline V lookup: CDR1 PRHDT, CDR2 FYEKMQ (reference sequence). The CDR3 DNA sequence: TGTGCCAGCAGTAGTCTAGGAAACTACGAGCAGTACTTC. Translated: CASSSLGNYEQYF.

V and J are TRBV15 and TRBJ2-1; 10 nucleotides line up with TRBD1. After removal of 3 bases from V and 4 bases from J, the junction contained 18 bases not matched to a gene. The germline gives CDR1 LNHNV, CDR2 YYDKDF (reference sequence). The CDR3 spans 20 residues. CDR3 sequence (DNA): TGTGCCACCAGCAGTACCCCCGGGACAGGGGTCATTCATCATTACAATGAGCAGTTCTTC. Its translation is CATSSTPGTGVIHHYNEQFF.

The chain is built from TRBV18 and TRBJ1-2; D may be TRBD1 (5 bases). The germline gives CDR1 KGHSH, CDR2 LQKENI. V gave up 2 bases and J gave up 4 bases, with 11 bases separating them. The CDR3 has 14 amino acids. The CDR3 loop is CASSPSREFYGYTF. The CDR3 DNA reads as TGTGCCAGCTCACCATCCAGGGAATTCTATGGCTACACCTTC.